The rows below give T cell receptor beta chains drawn from one sample of a study of blood T cell repertoires in COVID-19. Here immunoSEQ multiplex PCR was the method, and the copy in TCRdb shows in-frame clones only, minus some. The repertoire consists of roughly 250,000 clones, with around 82% occurring once and the leading ten covering under 5.5%. Sequencing was carried out using peripheral blood. The receptors shown here come from a woman older than 75 with active or convalescent COVID-19. The CDR3 runs from the conserved cysteine through the conserved F or W. Fields, in order: J gene, V gene, clone size, D gene, CDR3 protein, CDR3 DNA. The D gene is left open where the match is weak. Rows give clone size only sometimes, using once, few, many, or a class for an expanded clone.

TRBJ2-1,TRBV2,NA,TRBD2,CASRGGTSGRMNEQFF,TGTGCCAGCAGGGGGGGGACTAGCGGGAGGATGAATGAGCAGTTCTTC
TRBJ1-2,TRBV6-1,NA,NA,CASSEEYGNYGYTF,TGTGCCAGCAGTGAAGAATACGGTAACTATGGCTACACCTTC
TRBJ2-7,TRBV27,NA,NA,CASSLSDKSRQYF,TGTGCCAGCAGTTTGAGCGATAAGAGCCGGCAGTACTTC
TRBJ1-1,TRBV12-3/TRBV12-4,NA,NA,CAGAKNTEAFF,TGTGCCGGAGCGAAGAACACTGAAGCTTTCTTT
TRBJ1-5,TRBV28,NA,TRBD1,CASNPSGGERNQPQHF,TGTGCCAGCAATCCTTCAGGGGGCGAACGCAATCAGCCCCAGCATTTT
TRBJ1-1,TRBV6-4,NA,NA,CASSAGQFGDTEAFF,TGTGCCAGCAGCGCCGGACAGTTCGGGGACACTGAAGCTTTCTTT
TRBJ2-5,TRBV5-1,NA,NA,CASSWGRGMETQYF,TGCGCCAGCAGTTGGGGGCGCGGCATGGAGACCCAGTACTTC
TRBJ1-1,TRBV5-5,NA,NA,CASSSGLNTEAFF,TGTGCCAGCAGCTCAGGGTTGAACACTGAAGCTTTCTTT
TRBJ1-4,TRBV18,NA,NA,CASSPPSSRDGKLFF,TGTGCCAGCTCACCTCCCAGTTCGCGGGACGGAAAACTGTTTTTT
TRBJ2-7,TRBV10-3,once,TRBD1,CAISDPGQGGYEQYF,TGTGCCATCAGCGACCCGGGACAGGGGGGCTACGAGCAGTACTTC
TRBJ2-7,TRBV4-1,NA,TRBD1,CASSHVTTGVHEQYF,TGCGCCAGCAGCCATGTTACGACAGGGGTGCACGAGCAGTACTTC
TRBJ2-2,TRBV28,once,NA,CASSPRITGFYTGELFF,TGTGCCAGCAGTCCCCGAATAACAGGATTTTACACCGGGGAGCTGTTTTTT
TRBJ2-3,TRBV18,NA,NA,CASSQGGRYTDTQYF,TGTGCCAGCTCACAAGGGGGTCGGTACACAGATACGCAGTATTTT
TRBJ2-7,TRBV20-1,few,NA,CSARVVSEQYF,TGCAGTGCTAGAGTAGTTTCCGAGCAGTACTTC
TRBJ1-6,TRBV19,NA,NA,CASGSSYNSPLHF,TGTGCCTCTGGGAGCTCCTATAATTCACCCCTCCACTTT
TRBJ2-7,TRBV28,few,NA,CASRHNYEQYF,TGTGCCAGCAGACATAACTACGAGCAGTACTTC
TRBJ2-7,TRBV2,NA,NA,CASMRGSYEQYF,TGTGCCAGCATGAGAGGGTCCTACGAGCAGTACTTC
TRBJ1-2,TRBV18,once,NA,CASSPGTGINYGYTF,TGTGCCAGCTCACCAGGAACAGGAATTAACTATGGCTACACCTTC
TRBJ1-6,TRBV7-9,NA,TRBD1,CASSRDRVSSPLHF,TGTGCCAGCAGTCGGGACAGGGTCTCATCACCCCTCCACTTT
TRBJ1-2,TRBV30,NA,NA,CAWSNRPGGYTF,TGTGCCTGGAGTAACAGGCCCGGCGGCTACACCTTC
TRBJ1-2,TRBV29-1,NA,NA,CSVVSGWGYGYTF,TGCAGCGTTGTATCAGGGTGGGGATATGGCTACACCTTC
TRBJ1-2,TRBV5-6,once,NA,CASSSPHELGYTF,TGTGCCAGCAGCTCCCCTCATGAGCTTGGCTACACCTTC
TRBJ1-1,TRBV13,once,NA,CASSSLTGANTEAFF,TGTGCCAGCAGCTCCCTTACAGGCGCGAACACTGAAGCTTTCTTT
TRBJ2-7,TRBV21-1,NA,NA,CASRPTRGLWYEQYF,TGTGCCAGCAGACCGACAAGGGGGTTGTGGTACGAGCAGTACTTC
TRBJ1-5,TRBV6-4,NA,NA,CASSDWADGTQHF,TGTGCCAGCAGTGACTGGGCCGACGGAACCCAGCATTTT
TRBJ2-1,TRBV18,NA,TRBD2,CASSLQRGYNEQFF,TGTGCCAGCTCACTCCAGCGGGGATACAATGAGCAGTTCTTC
TRBJ2-5,TRBV28,NA,NA,CASSLRGIRQETQYF,TGTGCCAGCAGTTTAAGAGGGATCCGGCAAGAGACCCAGTACTTC
TRBJ2-3,TRBV2,NA,TRBD1,CASSEGQGTSTDTQYF,TGTGCCAGCAGTGAAGGACAGGGGACTAGCACAGATACGCAGTATTTT
TRBJ1-6,TRBV5-6,NA,NA,CASSSYRSSYNSPLHF,TGTGCCAGCAGCTCATACAGGAGCTCCTATAATTCACCCCTCCACTTT
TRBJ2-1,TRBV29-1,NA,TRBD1,CSARDRGRSNEQFF,TGCAGCGCCCGAGACAGGGGGCGCAGCAATGAGCAGTTCTTC
TRBJ1-5,TRBV7-6,NA,NA,CASSLLSGGNQPQHF,TGTGCCAGCAGCTTATTATCGGGTGGCAATCAGCCCCAGCATTTT
TRBJ1-2,TRBV30,NA,TRBD1,CAWSRGQGYGYTF,TGTGCCTGGAGTCGGGGACAGGGATATGGCTACACCTTC
TRBJ1-6,TRBV28,NA,NA,CASASQQVSPLHF,TGTGCCAGCGCATCACAACAAGTTTCACCCCTCCACTTT
TRBJ1-6,TRBV7-8,once,NA,CAVLLRDNSPLHF,TGTGCCGTACTATTACGAGATAATTCACCCCTCCACTTT
TRBJ2-7,TRBV5-1,NA,TRBD1,CASSLGTVGTYEQYF,TGCGCCAGCAGCCTCGGGACAGTGGGGACCTACGAGCAGTACTTC
TRBJ1-6,TRBV6-5,NA,NA,CAHRLEGLALHF,TGTGCCCACCGGCTCGAGGGTTTAGCCCTCCACTTT
TRBJ2-6,TRBV27,NA,NA,CASSSYLSGANVLTF,TGTGCCAGCAGTTCCTACCTATCTGGGGCCAACGTCCTGACTTTC